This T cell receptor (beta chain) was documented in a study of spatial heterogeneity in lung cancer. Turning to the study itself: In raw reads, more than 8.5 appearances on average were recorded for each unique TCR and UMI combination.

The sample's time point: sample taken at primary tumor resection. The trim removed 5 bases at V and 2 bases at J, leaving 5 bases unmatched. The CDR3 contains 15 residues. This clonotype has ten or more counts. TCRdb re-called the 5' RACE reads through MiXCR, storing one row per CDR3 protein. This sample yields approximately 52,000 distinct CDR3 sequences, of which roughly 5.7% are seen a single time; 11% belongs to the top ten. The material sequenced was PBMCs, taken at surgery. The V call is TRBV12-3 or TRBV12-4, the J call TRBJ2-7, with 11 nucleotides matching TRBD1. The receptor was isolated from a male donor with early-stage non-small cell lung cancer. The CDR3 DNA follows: TGTGCCAGCAGTCCACGGGACAGGGGGACCTACGAGCAGTACTTC. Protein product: CASSPRDRGTYEQYF.